These T cell receptor beta chains were read from a single sample in a study of blood T cell repertoires in COVID-19. Sequenced by immunoSEQ multiplex PCR; TCRdb stores in-frame clones only, minus some. The sample has some 130,000 clones, about 78% seen once. Sequencing input: peripheral blood. These receptors came from a man aged 60 to 75 who had recovered from COVID-19. CDR3s include the opening cysteine and the closing phenylalanine or tryptophan. The D gene is left open where the match is weak. Expanded clones get a size class; other rows say once, few or many, or leave the size out.

d_call	v_call	clone_size	cdr3_length	j_call	cdr3_nt	cdr3_aa
-	TRBV28	once	16	TRBJ1-5	TGTGCCAGCAGCCAAGTGGGGGCTGGAAGCAATCAGCCCCAGCATTTT	CASSQVGAGSNQPQHF
-	TRBV6-6	-	15	TRBJ2-4	TGTGCCAGCAGTACTCCTTGGACAGTTGAAAACATTCAGTACTTC	CASSTPWTVENIQYF
-	TRBV27	few	17	TRBJ1-5	TGTGCCAGCAGTTTATCTGGTGGCGGGGTGAGCAATCAGCCCCAGCATTTT	CASSLSGGGVSNQPQHF
TRBD1	TRBV13	-	14	TRBJ2-7	TGTGCCAGCAGCTTGGACAGGCCCTCCTACGAGCAGTACTTC	CASSLDRPSYEQYF
-	TRBV11-2	-	15	TRBJ1-1	TGTGCCAGCAGCTTACGGAGGTTAGGTGGAACTGAAGCTTTCTTT	CASSLRRLGGTEAFF
TRBD2	TRBV10-3	-	16	TRBJ2-1	TGTGCCATCAGTGAGCGGGGAGCGGGGGGACACAATGAGCAGTTCTTC	CAISERGAGGHNEQFF
TRBD2	TRBV5-4	-	18	TRBJ2-3	TGTGCCAGCAGCCCCGGACTAGCGGGGGGACCTGCAACAGATACGCAGTATTTT	CASSPGLAGGPATDTQYF
-	TRBV19	-	14	TRBJ2-5	TGTGCCAGTAGTATAGGGAGGGAAACTCAGACCCAGTACTTC	CASSIGRETQTQYF
-	TRBV30	-	13	TRBJ1-5	TGTGCCTGGAGTGTGAACAGAAATCAGCCCCAGCATTTT	CAWSVNRNQPQHF
-	TRBV28	-	14	TRBJ1-1	TGTGCCAGCAGCTTTAACAGGGTTTTGACTGAAGCTTTCTTT	CASSFNRVLTEAFF
TRBD1	TRBV30	-	13	TRBJ2-7	TGTGCCGGGACCCTGGACAGGACCTACGAGCAGTACTTC	CAGTLDRTYEQYF
-	TRBV12-3/TRBV12-4	-	12	TRBJ1-4	TGTGCCAGCAGTCACGGGGGGGAAAAACTGTTTTTT	CASSHGGEKLFF
TRBD2	TRBV9	many	16	TRBJ2-3	TGTGCCAGCAGCGTCGCTAGCGGGGGGGCTTCAGATACGCAGTATTTT	CASSVASGGASDTQYF
-	TRBV3-1/TRBV3-2	-	16	TRBJ1-6	TGTGCCAGCAGCCAAGATTTCTTCTCCTATAATTCACCCCTCCACTTT	CASSQDFFSYNSPLHF
-	TRBV3-1/TRBV3-2	few	13	TRBJ1-1	TGTGCCAGCAGCCAAGTGGTGAGCACTGAAGCTTTCTTT	CASSQVVSTEAFF
-	TRBV18	-	15	TRBJ2-5	TGTGCCAGCTCACCTGCTTGGACAGCTACCGTGACCCAGTACTTC	CASSPAWTATVTQYF
-	TRBV19	-	14	TRBJ1-5	TGTGCCAGTACCCAGGACAGCTCCTATCAGCCCCAGCATTTT	CASTQDSSYQPQHF
-	TRBV29-1	-	12	TRBJ1-2	TGCAGCGTAGGACAGCCAAACCATGGCTACACCTTC	CSVGQPNHGYTF
-	TRBV20-1	-	11	TRBJ2-7	TGCAGTGCTAGAGAAGCCTCCGAGCAGTACTTC	CSAREASEQYF
-	TRBV4-3	-	18	TRBJ2-1	TGCGCCAGCAGCCAAGGGGCTAGCGCTCAAGTCGGGTACAATGAGCAGTTCTTC	CASSQGASAQVGYNEQFF
-	TRBV14	once	18	TRBJ1-4	TGTGCCAGCAGCCAACTTCCAGCCTCAGGGAATCGAAATGAAAAACTGTTTTTT	CASSQLPASGNRNEKLFF
TRBD2	TRBV7-8	once	17	TRBJ2-3	TGTGCCAGCAGCGCCAGAAGAGCGGGAGTCGGCACAGATACGCAGTATTTT	CASSARRAGVGTDTQYF
TRBD1	TRBV5-8	-	17	TRBJ2-5	TGTGCCAGCAGCTCCGGGACAGGGGGCGCCTGGTCGGAGACCCAGTACTTC	CASSSGTGGAWSETQYF
-	TRBV6-5	-	14	TRBJ2-3	TGTGCCAGTTTACTAGTCGGTGGCACAGATACGCAGTATTTT	CASLLVGGTDTQYF
-	TRBV19	-	14	TRBJ2-7	TGTGCCAGTAGTATCAGGGGCGAGCTCTACGAGCAGTACTTC	CASSIRGELYEQYF
-	TRBV4-3	few	15	TRBJ1-5	TGCGCCAGCAGCCAAGCAGCGTATAGCAATCAGCCCCAGCATTTT	CASSQAAYSNQPQHF
-	TRBV2	-	12	TRBJ1-2	TGTGCCAGCATCTCCTTGAGGGTAGGCTACACCTTC	CASISLRVGYTF
-	TRBV5-1	-	15	TRBJ2-1	TGCGCCAGCAACCTCGACGGGGGTAGGGCCAATGAGCAGTTCTTC	CASNLDGGRANEQFF
-	TRBV7-7	once	14	TRBJ2-2	TGTGCTAGCAGCTTAGACAAGAACACCGGGGAGCTGTTTTTT	CASSLDKNTGELFF
-	TRBV3-1/TRBV3-2	-	17	TRBJ2-2	TGTGCCAGCAGCCAAGAAGGGGTGCTGCTGAACACCGGGGAGCTGTTTTTT	CASSQEGVLLNTGELFF
-	TRBV4-3	-	14	TRBJ1-1	TGCGCCAGCAGCCAAGATCAAGTGGGCCTTGAAGCTTTCTTT	CASSQDQVGLEAFF
TRBD1	TRBV28	-	13	TRBJ2-1	TGTGCCAGCAGTACAGGGGATCCGGGTGAGCAGTTCTTC	CASSTGDPGEQFF
TRBD2	TRBV7-2	-	18	TRBJ2-3	TGTGCCAGCAGCTTAGCGGCCCGGTCGGGAGGGACGACAGATACGCAGTATTTT	CASSLAARSGGTTDTQYF
TRBD1	TRBV6-2/TRBV6-3	-	15	TRBJ2-2	TGTGCCAGCAGCCTCGACAGGGCGAACACCGGGGAGCTGTTTTTT	CASSLDRANTGELFF
-	TRBV3-1/TRBV3-2	-	17	TRBJ2-7	TGTGCCAGCAGCCAGCCCGCCCCGAGGAGGGGAGGCTACGAGCAGTACTTC	CASSQPAPRRGGYEQYF
TRBD2	TRBV28	-	17	TRBJ2-3	TGTGCCAGCAGTAGCCACAGCGGGGTGAGCGGCACAGATACGCAGTATTTT	CASSSHSGVSGTDTQYF
-	TRBV29-1	-	11	TRBJ2-7	TGCAGCGTTGTAGCCTCCTACGAGCAGTACTTC	CSVVASYEQYF
-	TRBV29-1	-	16	TRBJ2-5	TGCAGCGTTGACGGGGTGCTAGCAGACAACCAAGAGACCCAGTACTTC	CSVDGVLADNQETQYF
-	TRBV28	-	13	TRBJ2-7	TGTGCCACCCTCTCGGTTCGGGGTTACGAGCAGTACTTC	CATLSVRGYEQYF
TRBD2	TRBV28	-	15	TRBJ2-1	TGTGCCAGCGCGCGTCCAGCGGGAGGGCTCAATGAGCAGTTCTTC	CASARPAGGLNEQFF
TRBD1	TRBV7-2	few	18	TRBJ1-1	TGTGCCAGCAGCTTAGTTTTGGACAGGGGGCGCTGGGTCACTGAAGCTTTCTTT	CASSLVLDRGRWVTEAFF
-	TRBV7-6	few	16	TRBJ1-3	TGTGCCAGCAGCTTAGGAGGAGACAGCTCTGGAAACACCATATATTTT	CASSLGGDSSGNTIYF
-	TRBV4-3	-	16	TRBJ2-5	TGCGCCAGCAGCCAAGAGCTTAGGGGAGGACGGGAGACCCAGTACTTC	CASSQELRGGRETQYF
-	TRBV14	-	15	TRBJ1-6	TGTGCCAGTAAGACTACCGGGACATCAAATTCACCCCTCCACTTT	CASKTTGTSNSPLHF
TRBD2	TRBV3-1/TRBV3-2	-	16	TRBJ2-1	TGTGCCAGCAGCCACCCAACGGGACTAGCGACCTATGAGCAGTTCTTC	CASSHPTGLATYEQFF
TRBD1	TRBV7-8	-	16	TRBJ1-5	TGTGCCAGCAGCTTAGCCGAGGCAGGGGGCGGGCAGCCCCAGCATTTT	CASSLAEAGGGQPQHF
TRBD1	TRBV2	-	13	TRBJ2-5	TGTGCCAGCAGGGGACAGGGAGGAGAGACCCAGTACTTC	CASRGQGGETQYF
-	TRBV7-2	-	14	TRBJ1-1	TGTGCCAGCAGCCCACTTGGCGGGGACACTGAAGCTTTCTTT	CASSPLGGDTEAFF
TRBD1	TRBV7-2	once	15	TRBJ1-1	TGTGCCAGCAGCTTAGAGGGACAGGGGGTTACTGAAGCTTTCTTT	CASSLEGQGVTEAFF
-	TRBV5-6	-	17	TRBJ2-2	TGTGCCAGCAGCTGGGGCCCGGACTCGGGGGTCACCGGGGAGCTGTTTTTT	CASSWGPDSGVTGELFF